This T cell receptor beta chain was found in a study of cytomegalovirus exposure and HLA in healthy donors. At the level of the study: Genotyping of 300 to 450 donors showed that around 86% belonged to the Caucasian-associated ancestry cluster.

General study findings and limits: According to an earlier analysis, most TCR beta V segments yielded productive rearrangements about 90% or about 30% of the time.

A note on this clone: As yet, its antigen is unknown.

In the PCR, 60 Vbeta and 13 Jbeta primers were used. Under the authors' procedure: Roughly 10 million shared chains were among 65 million to 85 million unique TCR beta chains counted in a later analysis. The repertoire was sequenced with immunoSEQ multiplex PCR; TCRdb's copy has only in-frame clones and lacks some. Clone size and V and J calls were adopted from that table, with D and trimming inferred from the DNA. Among approximately 170,000 clones listed, about 85% were seen once. Specimen: PBMCs. The clonotype originates from a boy between 2 and 10 years old in good health and CMV-seronegative.

The CDR3 nucleotides read TGCGCCAGCAGTCCCGGACAGGGAGATACGCAGTATTTT. Translation: CASSPGQGDTQYF. The J gene is TRBJ2-3, the V gene TRBV10-1, with 8 bases that match TRBD1. CDR3 length equals 13 residues. Germline V gene data show CDR1 as WNHNN and CDR2 as SYGVQD (reference sequence). V lost 5 bases to trimming and J lost 5 bases; unmatched junction nucleotides: 3.